This T cell receptor (beta chain) was sequenced during a study of CD8 T cells in ankylosing spondylitis. Germline V lookup: CDR1 DFQATT, CDR2 SNEGSKA (reference sequence). This CDR3 region has 13 residues. V lost 6 bases to trimming and J lost 7 bases; unmatched junction nucleotides: 11. Study-level results: Earlier reports found some motif variants in synovial fluid and blood in reactive arthritis. Matched ankylosing spondylitis synovial fluid reportedly contained a significantly enriched population of disease-linked clones. A TCR beta motif made of fewer than ten highly homologous variants seemed typical of ankylosing spondylitis blood.

This clonotype was detected many times. The antigen is not known. With molecular barcodes, quantitative 5'-RACE was used to make the TCR beta libraries. One entry per CDR3 protein, called by TCRdb with MiXCR from the 5' RACE reads. The table records 500,000 or so distinct CDR3 sequences, roughly 5% of them present only once. Sequenced material: blood, either unsorted or a sorted T cell fraction (not recorded which). The chain combines TRBV20-1 with TRBJ1-2, with 7 bases aligning to TRBD1. The clonotype originates from a male donor with ankylosing spondylitis. CDR3 sequence (DNA): TGCAGTGCCCGAAGTAAGGGGGCAGCTGGCTACACCTTC. This gives the protein CSARSKGAAGYTF.